This TCR beta chain was sequenced for a study of blood T cell repertoires in COVID-19. Germline CDR1 is MNHEY and CDR2 is SVGAGI. CDR3 size: 13 residues. V was trimmed by 10 bases and J by 7 bases, leaving 17 bases between them. Profiled with immunoSEQ multiplex PCR; TCRdb holds only in-frame clones, not every one. The profile shows under 300,000 clones, about four fifths of them singletons. This TCR came from a woman aged 50 to 60 who had recovered from COVID-19. Sequenced input: peripheral blood. V gene TRBV6-5 combines with J gene TRBJ1-5; D is possibly TRBD1 (5 bases). The CDR3 DNA is TGTGCCACCTCGTGGGGGGATGGGCAGCCCCAGCATTTT. Translated: CATSWGDGQPQHF.